This T cell receptor (beta chain) was recorded in a study of shared clonotypes between healthy human individuals. The overall study: The cohort comprised a couple of women and a few men. Their ages spanned 18 to 49 years.

Selected positively for CCR7 and CD45RO-negative, naive CD8 cells excluded terminally differentiated effector memory CD45RA+ cells. Trimming left V 1 base short and J 5 bases short, with 21 bases between. The CDR3 extends over 17 amino acids. Germline CDR1 is MGHRA and CDR2 is YSYEKL. Deep was the level used in running the assay. Sequencing used immunoSEQ multiplex PCR; TCRdb keeps in-frame clones, though not all of them. Of roughly 2 million clones listed, less than 95% are singletons. The sequence was collected from a young man in good health. Sequencing used naive CD8+ T cells sorted from blood. V is TRBV4-1 and J is TRBJ2-7, with D perhaps TRBD1 or TRBD2 (5 bases each). CDR3 residues: CASSQVLNARGTNEQYF. The CDR3 DNA is TGCGCCAGCAGCCAAGTTTTAAACGCGAGGGGAACCAACGAGCAGTACTTC.